This T cell receptor (beta chain) was documented in a study of blood T cell repertoires in COVID-19 (dated by TCRdb to the early 2020s). Concerning the study at large: Samples covering the acute and convalescent phases of COVID-19 were provided by collaborators in the United States, Italy and Spain. Where available, HLA class I and class II types were obtained from metadata supplied by the sample provider rather than from assay-based typing. Sample metadata almost always included a de-identified subject ID, COVID-19 status, age in years and sex. Deeply sampled blood TCRbeta repertoires from subjects exposed to, actively infected with, or recovered from COVID-19 were included in the dataset. A freely available public database, intended as a resource for researchers studying the immune response to SARS-CoV-2, is where the repertoires were released. Samples came from the ongoing ImmuneRACE study (first 160 participants) plus 1,254 subjects from 6 global collaborators. The prospective study material was composed of cDNA or gDNA derived from T cells, B-cell-depleted T cells, or PBMCs. Overall study outcomes, separate from this receptor: Clinical and demographic metadata were provided uncurated, with the amount varying by source and participant.

The immunoSEQ Assay, a bias-controlled multiplex PCR, was used to amplify TCRbeta CDR3 regions from genomic DNA. The published analysis was carried out like this. The number of nucleated cells in each sample was estimated from the amplification of reference gene primers within the assay. To quantify the absolute abundance of each unique TCRbeta CDR3 rearrangement, sequence reads were collapsed and filtered. For each sample, productive Simpson clonality was calculated as the square root of Simpson's diversity index across productive rearrangements. TCRdb stores this immuneACCESS table with in-frame sequences only. Part of the clones is absent; in the studies checked, under half of the shortfall reflects unresolved V genes, and no reason is known for the rest. V and J calls and clone size come straight from that table; D and trimming were deduced from the DNA. The sample profile shows 200,000 to 300,000 clones; around 83% of them were found once. Around 2.4% of the sample is taken by the ten largest.

Samples from volunteer blood donors who had recovered from COVID-19 were contributed by a second Seattle source. Each collaborating institution followed its own protocols to collect whole blood in K2EDTA tubes. For TCRbeta analysis, collaborator samples were shipped as frozen whole blood, as isolated PBMCs, or as DNA extracted from either sample type. On this clone itself: Its binding antigen is unknown. It has no much larger one-base neighbor in the sample; base qualities were not kept.

The clonotype originates from a man aged 40-49 years who had recovered from COVID-19. The sample was peripheral blood.

The sequenced DNA is TGTGCCAGCCCAGGACGGGGTCATAGCAATCAGCCCCAGCATTTT. It is translated as CASPGRGHSNQPQHF. The chain couples TRBV21-1 to TRBJ1-5. TRBV21-1 is tagged as a pseudogene. There are 15 amino acids in the CDR3, from cysteine to phenylalanine inclusive. The sequence is cut down to CDR3 DNA, 45 bases in frame from base 1.